The T cell receptor (beta chain) described here comes from a study of shared clonotypes between healthy human individuals. The germline V gene encodes CDR1 MDHEN and CDR2 SYDVKM. The CDR3 sequence is 17 residues long. After removal of 3 bases from V and 9 bases from J, the junction contained 18 bases not matched to a gene. Repertoires were generated with immunoSEQ multiplex PCR, while TCRdb's copy carries only in-frame clones and drops some. Of about 670,000 clones listed, roughly 70% were seen once; the top ten hold approximately 1.8%. This clone was detected a few times. The sequencing input was memory CD4+ T cells sorted from blood. Subset indicated: CD45RA-negative fraction. This chain links TRBV28 with TRBJ2-3; 7 bases match TRBD1. The origin of this receptor is a woman in her twenties or thirties in good health. The DNA for the CDR3 is TGTGCCAGCAGTTTTGTGGGCTCCGGGACAGCGTTCATGACGCAGTATTTT. Its translation: CASSFVGSGTAFMTQYF.